The 25 T cell receptor beta chains given below trace back to one sample, sequenced in a study of T cell repertoires in cytomegalovirus infection. The antigens for these receptors are not known. Via MiXCR, TCRdb re-called the reads, giving one row per CDR3 protein. The repertoire holds hundreds of thousands of distinct CDR3 sequences, with 30% to 35% as singletons. The sequencing here drew on cultured PBMCs, taken from culture after CMV antigen stimulation. These receptors came from a human donor in good health (CMV status not recorded). Some clones in this sample may be carry-over from other donors' samples.

The J gene is TRBJ2-3, the V gene TRBV4-1; the D gene is possibly TRBD2 (5 bases). The V end lost 0 bases, the J end lost 2 bases, and 9 bases lay between the germline ends. In germline, CDR1 is MGHRA, CDR2 YSYEKL. CDR3 length: 15 amino acids. Written as DNA, the CDR3 is TGCGCCAGCAGCCAAGAGGTCCTAGCCACAGATACGCAGTATTTT. Translating it yields CASSQEVLATDTQYF.

The rearrangement joins TRBV20-1 to TRBJ2-7, with D maybe TRBD1 (6 bases). CDR1 and CDR2 (germline): DFQATT, SNEGSKA (reference sequence). The V end lost 0 bases, the J end lost 6 bases, and 18 bases lay between the germline ends. This CDR3 comprises 15 residues. The CDR3 region is CSARDQAGVFSEQYF. The CDR3 region has the DNA TGCAGTGCTAGAGATCAGGCAGGGGTGTTTAGCGAGCAGTACTTC.

V usage is TRBV20-1 and J usage is TRBJ1-6, with D perhaps matching TRBD1 (5 bases). The CDR3 has 15 amino acids. In germline, CDR1 is DFQATT, CDR2 SNEGSKA (reference sequence). V dropped 2 bases and J dropped 5 bases, with 13 bases sitting between them. In DNA, the CDR3 is TGCAGTGCTAGACTCGGGGCAGGAGATAATTCACCCCTCCACTTT. Its protein is CSARLGAGDNSPLHF.

This rearrangement joins TRBV10-3 to TRBJ2-1; 7 nucleotides align to TRBD2. This CDR3 has 14 residues. Germline-derived CDR1 and CDR2 are ENHRY and SYGVKD. With 4 bases clipped from V and 7 bases from J, the junction kept 7 bases outside the gene matches. Here the CDR3 DNA reads TGTGCCATCAGTGTACAGTGGGGGGGAAATGAGCAGTTCTTC. Amino acids: CAISVQWGGNEQFF.

This clonotype has just a few counts. V and J are TRBV6-1 and TRBJ2-7, with 7 nucleotides matching TRBD1. The CDR3 has 12 amino acids. Trimming took 4 bases from V and 6 from J; bases not matched to a gene: 3. Germline V gene sequence: CDR1 MNHNS, CDR2 SASEGT. CDR3 protein: CASSATGVEQYF. Written as DNA, the CDR3 is TGTGCCAGCAGTGCTACAGGGGTCGAGCAGTACTTC.

The rearrangement uses TRBV5-5 and TRBJ1-2; 7 bases are shared with TRBD1. CDR1 and CDR2 (germline): SGHKS, YYEKEE (reference sequence). There are 15 residues in the CDR3. Trimming at V came to 4 bases and at J to 2 bases, leaving 8 bases not matched to a gene. The CDR3 bases are TGTGCCAGCAGCGAGGACTCACAGGGGAACTATGGCTACACCTTC. It yields the protein CASSEDSQGNYGYTF.

The rearrangement links TRBV11-2 to TRBJ2-1, with 7 positions matching TRBD2. The J segment lost 0 bases and the V segment lost 5 bases, leaving 7 bases of the junction unmatched. Germline loops: CDR1 SGHAT, CDR2 FQNNGV. This CDR3 contains 16 residues. CDR3 nucleotides: TGTGCCAGCAGCACCCGTCTAGCGGTCTCCTACAATGAGCAGTTCTTC. Protein product: CASSTRLAVSYNEQFF.

The chain employs TRBV12-3 or TRBV12-4 and TRBJ2-3, with D tentatively TRBD1 (5 bases). Trimming took off 2 bases at V and 2 bases at J, with 14 bases between the two ends. This CDR3 is built from 16 residues. For the CDR3, the DNA is TGTGCCAGCAGTTTACAGGGCCGGACGTTCACAGATACGCAGTATTTT. Its translation is CASSLQGRTFTDTQYF.

The chain carries TRBV6-6 and TRBJ1-5, with a weak D call TRBD1 (6 bases). The CDR3 extends over 15 amino acids. CDR1 and CDR2 from the germline V gene are MNHNY and SVGAGI (reference sequence). Trimming took 3 bases from V and 3 from J, leaving 12 bases between them. CDR3 loop: CASSYGTRNNQPQHF. CDR3 bases: TGTGCCAGCAGTTATGGGACACGGAACAATCAGCCCCAGCATTTT.

CDR3 amino acids: CASSPEDIYSGANVLTF. DNA for the CDR3: TGTGCCAGCAGTCCCGAGGACATTTACTCTGGGGCCAACGTCCTGACTTTC. V usage is TRBV12-3 or TRBV12-4 and J usage is TRBJ2-6; tentatively, D is TRBD1 (5 bases). The germline V and J ends were trimmed by 5 bases and 0 bases, with 14 bases remaining between them. The CDR3 spans 17 residues.

This clonotype was detected a few times. The rearrangement joins TRBV5-3 to TRBJ2-1; 9 bases line up with TRBD2. TRBV5-3 is known as an ORF, though its function is uncertain. The length of the CDR3 is 14 residues. V lost 8 bases, J lost 8 bases, and 11 bases stayed unmatched. CDR3 protein: CASSPGTSFDEQFF. The CDR3 DNA sequence: TGTGCCAGCAGCCCCGGGACTAGCTTCGATGAGCAGTTCTTC.

The chain combines TRBV2 with TRBJ1-4; D uncertain. Looked up from germline, CDR1 is SNHLY and CDR2 is FYNNEI. V dropped 6 bases and J dropped 6 bases, with 5 bases sitting between them. This CDR3 is 11 amino acids long. In DNA form, the CDR3 reads TGTGCCAGCAGAGGTGATGAAAAACTGTTTTTT. As protein: CASRGDEKLFF.

The rearrangement links TRBV19 to TRBJ1-5; 10 nucleotides line up with TRBD1. The CDR3 sequence is 15 residues long. Germline V gene sequence: CDR1 LNHDA, CDR2 SQIVND (reference sequence). The J segment lost 3 bases and the V segment lost 9 bases, leaving 8 bases of the junction unmatched. In nucleotides, the CDR3 is TGTGCCAGCGGTGGGACAGGGGTTAACAATCAGCCCCAGCATTTT. It is translated as CASGGTGVNNQPQHF.

This clonotype has a count of ten or more. This chain uses TRBV2 with TRBJ2-7; no reliable D call. This CDR3 comprises 14 residues. Trimming removed 7 bases at V and 3 bases at J, with 16 bases between. Germline lookup yields CDR1 SNHLY and CDR2 FYNNEI. Here the CDR3 DNA reads TGTGCCAGCAAAAGGCATAAAATCGTCTACGAGCAGTACTTC. Protein: CASKRHKIVYEQYF.

This clonotype has more than one count but fewer than ten. The chain uses TRBV4-1 and TRBJ1-4; 7 bases align to TRBD1. CDR3 length: 18 residues. After removal of 2 bases from V and 0 bases from J, the junction contained 9 bases not matched to a gene. CDR1 and CDR2 (germline): MGHRA, YSYEKL. CDR3 in DNA: TGCGCCAGCAGCCAACGGGGGGGACAGACGGCAACTAATGAAAAACTGTTTTTT. Residues: CASSQRGGQTATNEKLFF.

This clonotype was picked up a small number of times. The V call is TRBV27, the J call TRBJ2-1; D not certain. V lost 7 bases and J 8 bases, leaving 9 bases between the germline ends. The CDR3 covers 11 residues. Per the germline V gene, CDR1 is MNHEY and CDR2 is SMNVEV (reference sequence). The DNA of the CDR3 is TGTGCCAGCACCGAACTCGATGAGCAGTTCTTC. Its protein is CASTELDEQFF.

The chain links TRBV7-2 to TRBJ2-4; TRBD1 matches at 11 bases. This CDR3 has 14 residues. V gave up 3 bases and J gave up 9 bases; unmatched junction bases: 4. Per germline, CDR1 SGHTA and CDR2 FQGNSA. The DNA for the CDR3 is TGTGCCAGCAGCTTGGGGACAGGGGGTAGCATTCAGTACTTC. This codes for CASSLGTGGSIQYF. Filled out from reference TRBV7-2 and TRBJ2-4, the complete variable domain reads GAGVSQSPSNKVTEKGKDVELRCDPISGHTALYWYRQSLGQGLEFLIYFQGNSAPDKSGLPSDRFSAERTGGSVSTLTIQRTQQEDSAVYLCASSLGTGGSIQYFGAGTRLSVL.

On this clonotype itself: One end of the junction fails to match germline, which may point to a read error. The V call is TRBV4-1, the J call TRBJ2-2, with 9 bases fitting TRBD1. The CDR3 is 16 amino acids. From germline, CDR1 is MGHRA and CDR2 YSYEKL. The CDR3, as DNA: TGTGCCAGCAGCCGGACAGGGGCGAAGAACACCGGGGAGCTGTTTTTT. It codes for CASSRTGAKNTGELFF.

The chain employs TRBV5-4 and TRBJ1-4, with 7 bases that match TRBD1. J gave up 5 bases and V 4 bases, and 8 bases lay outside the gene matches. This CDR3 has 15 residues. The V gene's germline CDR1 is SGHNT and CDR2 YYREEE (reference sequence). CDR3 region: CASSADRATNEKLFF. The CDR3 region has the DNA TGTGCCAGCAGCGCCGACAGGGCTACCAATGAAAAACTGTTTTTT.

This clonotype was observed at least ten times. This chain connects TRBV7-8 to TRBJ1-2; D is uncertain. This CDR3 has 14 residues. V lost 3 bases to trimming and J lost 1 base, with 9 bases between them. Germline V gene sequence: CDR1 SGHVS, CDR2 FQNEAQ. CDR3 DNA: TGTGCCAGCAGCTTGAGGATACTTAACTATGGCTACACCTTC. This gives the protein CASSLRILNYGYTF.

The genes are TRBV12-3 or TRBV12-4 and TRBJ1-6; 9 bases fit TRBD1. The CDR3 spans 14 residues. Losses at the gene ends were 3 bases for V and 10 bases for J; bases not matched to a gene: 4. The CDR3 reads CASSFGTGRSPLHF. CDR3 in DNA: TGTGCCAGCAGTTTCGGGACAGGGCGCTCACCCCTCCACTTT.

A few counts support this clonotype. The rearrangement uses TRBV7-9 and TRBJ2-7; 9 nucleotides match TRBD2. The V gene's germline CDR1 is SEHNR and CDR2 FQNEAQ (reference sequence). The CDR3 sequence is 16 residues long. V lost 5 bases, J lost 2 bases, and 10 bases stayed unmatched. CDR3 in amino acids: CASSPSGVAGAYEQYF. The CDR3 DNA follows: TGTGCCAGCAGCCCAAGCGGGGTAGCGGGGGCCTACGAGCAGTACTTC.

The V and J genes are TRBV7-8 and TRBJ1-4; TRBD1 is a possible D gene (5 bases). The CDR3 is 19 amino acids. V gave up 3 bases and J gave up 14 bases, with 34 bases separating them. The germline gives CDR1 SGHVS, CDR2 FQNEAQ. For the CDR3, the DNA is TGTGCCAGCAGCTTGGGAACCCCACTCGGGCAGGGTGCAGCATGGGGGCTGTTTTTT. Its translation: CASSLGTPLGQGAAWGLFF.

The genes are TRBV19 and TRBJ1-2; 7 positions match TRBD1. The germline V gene encodes CDR1 LNHDA and CDR2 SQIVND (reference sequence). The length of the CDR3 is 15 residues. After removal of 10 bases from V and 3 bases from J, the junction contained 14 bases not matched to a gene. For the CDR3, the DNA is TGTGCCAAAAAAAAAGGGACAGCCGATGACTATGGCTACACCTTC. This sequence encodes CAKKKGTADDYGYTF.

This clonotype was seen many times. This chain links TRBV12-3 or TRBV12-4 with TRBJ1-3; D gene ambiguous. Trimming left V 3 bases short and J 4 bases short, with 4 bases between. CDR3 length equals 12 residues. CDR3 nucleotides: TGTGCCAGCAGTTTTGAGGGAAACACCATATATTTT. It translates to CASSFEGNTIYF.